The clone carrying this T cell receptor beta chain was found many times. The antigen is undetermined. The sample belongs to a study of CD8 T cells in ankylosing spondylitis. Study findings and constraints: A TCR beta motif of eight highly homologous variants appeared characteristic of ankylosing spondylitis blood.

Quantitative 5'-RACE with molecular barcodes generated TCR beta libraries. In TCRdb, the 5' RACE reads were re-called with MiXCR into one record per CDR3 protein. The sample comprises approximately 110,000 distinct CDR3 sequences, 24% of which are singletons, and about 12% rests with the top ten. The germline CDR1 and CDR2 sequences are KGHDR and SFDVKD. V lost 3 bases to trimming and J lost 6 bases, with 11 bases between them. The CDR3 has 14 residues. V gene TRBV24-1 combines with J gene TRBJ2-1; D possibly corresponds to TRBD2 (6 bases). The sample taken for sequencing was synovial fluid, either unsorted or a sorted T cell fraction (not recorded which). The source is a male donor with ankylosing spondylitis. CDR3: CATSDPGLLNEQFF. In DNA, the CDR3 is TGTGCCACCAGTGATCCGGGACTTCTCAATGAGCAGTTCTTC.